A selection of T cell receptor beta chains follows, all from one sample in a study of T-cell reconstitution after alpha-beta-depleted transplantation in children. Using its own MiXCR run on the PCR reads, TCRdb lists one record per CDR3 protein. The sample carries over 70,000 distinct CDR3 sequences, 7% to 9% recorded once. The sample here was PBMCs from the stem cell graft donor, taken from the stem cell graft. Receptor source: a human donor who donated a stem cell graft to a child with congenital amegakaryocytic thrombocytopenia. Each CDR3 is given with its conserved first and last residue. D genes are given only for firm matches. Only some rows state a clone size, as once, few, many or a class for expanded clones.

CDR3 protein,CDR3 DNA,D gene,CDR3 length,J gene,V gene,clone size
CSVEEGTSGGNEQFF,TGCAGCGTTGAAGAAGGGACTAGCGGGGGGAATGAGCAGTTCTTC,TRBD2,15,TRBJ2-1,TRBV29-1,many
CSVSSPGLSSYEQYF,TGCAGCGTTTCCAGCCCAGGGCTAAGCTCCTACGAGCAGTACTTC,.,15,TRBJ2-7,TRBV29-1,many
CASSDRGAPTDTQYF,TGTGCCAGTAGTGACCGGGGGGCCCCAACAGATACGCAGTATTTT,.,15,TRBJ2-3,TRBV19,.
CASSPTGSYEQYF,TGTGCCAGCAGTCCCACTGGGTCCTACGAGCAGTACTTC,.,13,TRBJ2-7,TRBV9,many
CSARDSKGDNEKLFF,TGCAGTGCTAGAGATTCTAAGGGTGATAATGAAAAACTGTTTTTT,.,15,TRBJ1-4,TRBV20-1,many
CASSPIQGPDTQYF,TGTGCCAGCAGCCCTATACAGGGTCCAGATACGCAGTATTTT,.,14,TRBJ2-3,TRBV7-2,.
CASSSETKSGNQPQHF,TGTGCCAGCAGCTCGGAGACAAAAAGTGGAAATCAGCCCCAGCATTTT,.,16,TRBJ1-5,TRBV7-8,few
CASSHTYNEQFF,TGTGCCAGCAGCCACACCTACAATGAGCAGTTCTTC,.,12,TRBJ2-1,TRBV7-9,few
CASRHTGTGANVLTF,TGTGCCAGCAGGCACACAGGGACCGGGGCCAACGTCCTGACTTTC,.,15,TRBJ2-6,TRBV11-1,few
CASSKDQGAGEKLFF,TGTGCCAGCAGCAAAGACCAGGGGGCAGGTGAAAAACTGTTTTTT,.,15,TRBJ1-4,TRBV21-1,few
CSARSRGTGELFF,TGCAGTGCTAGATCTAGAGGCACCGGGGAGCTGTTTTTT,.,13,TRBJ2-2,TRBV20-1,many
CASSFRLPCEQYF,TGTGCCAGCAGCTTTAGGCTCCCCTGCGAGCAGTACTTC,.,13,TRBJ2-7,TRBV12-3/TRBV12-4,.
CASSQDRDRNEQFF,TGTGCCAGCAGCCAAGATAGGGACCGAAATGAGCAGTTCTTC,.,14,TRBJ2-1,TRBV3-1,many
CASSLWFEGQGGDTQYF,TGTGCCAGCAGTTTATGGTTTGAGGGACAGGGGGGAGATACGCAGTATTTT,TRBD1,17,TRBJ2-3,TRBV12-3/TRBV12-4,many
CSATGHLRSQPQHF,TGCAGTGCCACAGGACACTTACGGAGTCAGCCCCAGCATTTT,.,14,TRBJ1-5,TRBV20-1,many
CASRVGVAGALSTDTQYF,TGTGCCAGCAGGGTTGGGGTAGCGGGAGCCCTTAGCACAGATACGCAGTATTTT,TRBD2,18,TRBJ2-3,TRBV12-3/TRBV12-4,many
CASSPDRGNTEAFF,TGTGCCAGCAGTCCGGACAGGGGGAACACTGAAGCTTTCTTT,TRBD1,14,TRBJ1-1,TRBV7-2,few
CASSQEGWGVGDNEQFF,TGTGCCAGCAGCCAAGAGGGATGGGGAGTTGGGGACAATGAGCAGTTCTTC,.,17,TRBJ2-1,TRBV3-1,many
CATSRDIGEDEQYF,TGTGCCACCAGCAGAGATATAGGGGAGGACGAGCAGTACTTC,.,14,TRBJ2-7,TRBV15,many
CASSPGQGAYEQYF,TGCGCCAGCAGCCCCGGACAGGGGGCCTACGAGCAGTACTTC,TRBD1,14,TRBJ2-7,TRBV5-1,many
CASSWTGTGSYEQYF,TGCGCCAGCAGCTGGACCGGGACAGGGTCCTACGAGCAGTACTTC,TRBD1,15,TRBJ2-7,TRBV5-1,many
CASSVTANTEAFF,TGTGCCAGCAGTGTGACCGCGAACACTGAAGCTTTCTTT,.,13,TRBJ1-1,TRBV12-3/TRBV12-4,many
CASRTGLGNQPQHF,TGTGCCAGCAGGACAGGGCTTGGCAATCAGCCCCAGCATTTT,TRBD1,14,TRBJ1-5,TRBV12-3/TRBV12-4,many
CASSMRQGAVYGYTF,TGTGCCAGTAGTATGAGACAGGGGGCTGTCTATGGCTACACCTTC,TRBD1,15,TRBJ1-2,TRBV19,once
CASILSGAFNTEAFF,TGTGCCAGCATCCTCTCGGGGGCTTTTAACACTGAAGCTTTCTTT,.,15,TRBJ1-1,TRBV12-3/TRBV12-4,many
CSAYQRHTNTEAFF,TGCAGTGCTTACCAGCGGCACACGAACACTGAAGCTTTCTTT,.,14,TRBJ1-1,TRBV20-1,few
CASSAEISYEQYF,TGCGCCAGCAGCGCAGAGATCTCCTACGAGCAGTACTTC,.,13,TRBJ2-7,TRBV5-1,many
CASRASGSNEQFF,TGTGCCAGCAGGGCTAGCGGGAGCAATGAGCAGTTCTTC,TRBD2,13,TRBJ2-1,TRBV6-2/TRBV6-3,many
CASTNLAGGQDTQYF,TGTGCCAGCACCAATCTAGCGGGGGGGCAAGATACGCAGTATTTT,TRBD2,15,TRBJ2-3,TRBV12-3/TRBV12-4,many
CASSLVPGPIPYF,TGTGCCAGCAGCTTAGTACCAGGCCCCATCCCGTACTTC,.,13,TRBJ2-7,TRBV7-8,many
CAVQTGYEQFF,TGTGCCGTACAGACAGGGTATGAGCAGTTCTTC,TRBD1,11,TRBJ2-1,TRBV10-3,once